Only a few counts were recorded for the clone carrying this TCR beta chain. An end of the junction does not agree with germline; a read error may underlie this. There were TCR beta CDR3 regions amplified from RNA transcripts. The TCR CDR3 was amplified in a first-round RT-PCR using the HTBI primer set. TCRdb reprocessed the multiplex PCR reads with MiXCR, giving one entry per CDR3 protein. The repertoire holds more than 300,000 distinct CDR3 sequences, with approximately 15% as singletons. The CDR3 consists of 15 residues. Germline V lookup: CDR1 SGHRS, CDR2 YFSETQ. The sample belongs to a study of T cells in Graves' hyperthyroidism and ophthalmopathy.

The specimen was blood. The receptor was derived from a woman in her 30s with Graves' hyperthyroidism. The chain is built from TRBV5-1 and TRBJ2-5; 8 bases are a match to TRBD2. CDR3 protein: CASSVLAGNQEAQYF. As DNA, the CDR3 is TGCGCCAGCAGCGTCCTAGCGGGTAACCAAGAGGCCCAGTACTTC.